This T cell receptor (beta chain) derives from a study of shared clonotypes between healthy human individuals. A split of CD4+ cells into CD45RA+ naive and CD45RA-negative memory subsets was performed. Assay used: immunoSEQ multiplex PCR; TCRdb lists only in-frame clones, some missing. This table has approximately 530,000 clones, 96% appearing once. The TCR originated in a woman in her 30s in good health. Source material: naive CD4+ T cells sorted from blood. Described subset: CD45RA+ positively selected.

CDR3 in amino acids: CASSPLGVTGELFF. The CDR3 DNA is TGTGCCAGCAGCCCTTTAGGTGTCACCGGGGAGCTGTTTTTT. The genes are TRBV7-2 and TRBJ2-2; D not certain. Germline assignment: CDR1 SGHTA and CDR2 FQGNSA. The CDR3 is 14 amino acids. V lost 5 bases, J lost 4 bases, and 11 bases lay in between.